The TCR beta chain described here comes from a study of cytomegalovirus exposure and HLA in healthy donors. V shed 5 bases and J shed 2 bases, with 3 bases lying between them. The CDR3 extends over 12 amino acids. Germline V gene lookup returns CDR1 MNHEY and CDR2 SMNVEV (reference sequence). Overall study findings and caveats: The authors listed 150 to 200 TCR beta chains as cytomegalovirus-associated.

It was with 60 Vbeta and 13 Jbeta primers that the PCR ran. Libraries were prepared by immunoSEQ multiplex PCR; TCRdb keeps only in-frame clonotypes and omits some of them. The sample shows 95,000 to 150,000 clones, about 10% of them seen only once. This clone was found a few times. Its antigen is not identified. The chain combines TRBV27 with TRBJ2-2; D gene unclear. The clonotype was recovered from a woman aged 18 to 35 in good health and CMV-seropositive. The sequenced sample consisted of PBMCs. CDR3 nucleotide sequence: TGTGCCAGCAGTCCAAACACCGGGGAGCTGTTTTTT. It yields the protein CASSPNTGELFF.